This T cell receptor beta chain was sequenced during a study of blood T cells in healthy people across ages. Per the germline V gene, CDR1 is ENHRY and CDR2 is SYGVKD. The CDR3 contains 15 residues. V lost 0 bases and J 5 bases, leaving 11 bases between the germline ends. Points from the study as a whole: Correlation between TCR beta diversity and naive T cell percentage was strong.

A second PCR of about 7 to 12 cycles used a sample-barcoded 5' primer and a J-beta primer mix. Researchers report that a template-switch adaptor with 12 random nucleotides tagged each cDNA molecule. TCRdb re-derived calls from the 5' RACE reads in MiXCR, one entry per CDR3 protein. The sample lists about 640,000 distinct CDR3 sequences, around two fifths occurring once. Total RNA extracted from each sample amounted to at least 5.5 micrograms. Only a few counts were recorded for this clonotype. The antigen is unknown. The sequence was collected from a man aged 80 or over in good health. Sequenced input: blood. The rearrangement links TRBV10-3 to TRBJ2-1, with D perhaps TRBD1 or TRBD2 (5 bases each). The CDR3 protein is CAISESGTVNNEQFF. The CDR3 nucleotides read TGTGCCATCAGTGAGTCCGGGACCGTTAACAATGAGCAGTTCTTC.